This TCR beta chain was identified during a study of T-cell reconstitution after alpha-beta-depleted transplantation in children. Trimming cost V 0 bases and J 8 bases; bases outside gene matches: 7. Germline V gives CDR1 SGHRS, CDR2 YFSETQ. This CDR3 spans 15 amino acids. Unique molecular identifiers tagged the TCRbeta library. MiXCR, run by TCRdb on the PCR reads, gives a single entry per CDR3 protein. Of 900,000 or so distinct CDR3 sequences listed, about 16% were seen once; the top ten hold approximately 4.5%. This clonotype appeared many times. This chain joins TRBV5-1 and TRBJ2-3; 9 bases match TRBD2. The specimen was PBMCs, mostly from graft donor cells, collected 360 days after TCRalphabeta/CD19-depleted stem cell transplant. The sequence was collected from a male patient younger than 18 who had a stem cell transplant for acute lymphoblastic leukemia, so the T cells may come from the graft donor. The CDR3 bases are TGCGCCAGCAGCTTGGAAGCGGGAGGAAGGGGTACGCAGTATTTT. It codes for CASSLEAGGRGTQYF.